The 26 T cell receptor beta chains below were found in one sample sequenced in a study of T cell clonality in common variable immunodeficiency. Sequencing was performed with immunoSEQ multiplex PCR; in TCRdb, only in-frame clones are kept and a portion is missing. The sample holds about 74,000 clones, and no clone turns up only once. The material sequenced was peripheral blood mononuclear cells. These receptors were taken from a person aged 18 to 69 in good health.

This clone was recorded at least ten times. Read coverage stops 3 residues before the CDR3 terminus; the germline J gene supplies the remainder. The chain is built from TRBV20-1 and TRBJ2-5; 7 bases match TRBD1. V gave up 4 bases and J gave up 4 bases; unmatched junction bases: 0. Germline V CDR1 and CDR2: DFQATT, SNEGSKA (reference sequence). The CDR3 is 11 amino acids. The CDR3 is CSANRGETQYF. Incomplete CDR3 DNA: TGCAGTGCTAACAGGGGAGAGACC.

At least ten counts were recorded for this clone. The observed sequence ends 3 residues before the CDR3 terminus, with the missing tail filled in from the germline J gene. The gene calls are TRBV20-1 and TRBJ2-7; 7 bases are a match to TRBD1. The CDR3 has 16 amino acids. Trimming took 1 base from V and 3 from J; bases not matched to a gene: 12. The germline CDR1 and CDR2 sequences are DFQATT and SNEGSKA (reference sequence). The CDR3 spells CSARAPTGRWSYEQYF. Incomplete CDR3 DNA: TGCAGTGCTAGAGCTCCGACAGGGAGATGGAGCTACGAG.

This clone was found many times. The read terminates 3 residues before the CDR3 end, so the remaining end is supplied by the germline J gene. The chain combines TRBV5-4 with TRBJ1-4; weak D call: TRBD1 (6 bases). This CDR3 has 14 residues. Germline-derived CDR1 and CDR2 are SGHNT and YYREEE (reference sequence). Trimming pared 10 bases from V and 8 bases from J, leaving 21 bases between. CDR3 sequence: CAYSPGQGREKLFF. CDR3 DNA (partial): TGTGCCTATTCCCCGGGCCAGGGGAGGGAAAAA.

This clone was detected many times. The sequence runs out 3 residues before the end of the CDR3; the remainder is reconstructed from the germline J gene. V usage is TRBV12-3 or TRBV12-4 and J usage is TRBJ2-2; 10 bases align to TRBD2. The CDR3 has 14 amino acids. After removal of 6 bases from V and 4 bases from J, the junction contained 2 bases not matched to a gene. This CDR3 reads CASSLAGATGELFF. The sequenced CDR3 bases are TGTGCCAGCAGCCTAGCGGGAGCCACCGGGGAG.

This clone was detected ten times or more. The missing CDR3 end, 3 residues past where the read stops, is filled in from the germline J gene. This chain connects TRBV7-2 to TRBJ1-3; TRBD1 matches at 10 bases. With V trimmed by 0 bases and J by 7 bases, 9 bases remained unmatched. This CDR3 is 17 amino acids long. Germline V gives CDR1 SGHTA, CDR2 FQGNSA. CDR3 loop: CASSLAADRGVRNTIYF. The CDR3 DNA, read in part, is TGTGCCAGCAGCTTAGCTGCGGACAGGGGGGTACGGAACACC.

This clone was seen a few times. Its ends do not fully match the called genes, so a read error is possible. The read ends 3 residues before the CDR3 terminus; that terminus is restored from the germline J gene. This rearrangement joins TRBV19 to TRBJ1-5; D is ambiguous. This CDR3 spans 13 amino acids. Germline lookup yields CDR1 LNHDA and CDR2 SQIVND (reference sequence). This CDR3 is CAGSGGPNQPQHF. The CDR3 bases that were read are TGTGCCGGTAGCGGCGGCCCCAATCAGCCC. The full variable domain, completed using reference TRBV19 and TRBJ1-5, is DGGITQSPKYLFRKEGQNVTLSCEQNLNHDAMYWYRQDPGQGLRLIYYSQIVNDFQKGDIAEGYSVSREKKESFPLTVTSAQKNPTAFYLCAGSGGPNQPQHFGDGTRLSIL.

In its sample, this clone was seen many times. This CDR3 reads CSARWRFKASGIGETQYF. CDR3 DNA (partial): TGCAGTGCTAGATGGCGGTTTAAGGCTAGCGGGATAGGGGAGACC. The chain joins TRBV20-1 to TRBJ2-5, with TRBD2 matching over 9 bases. The CDR3 end is not reached by the read, which stops 3 residues before it; the germline J gene fills it in. Losses at the gene ends were 2 bases for V and 5 bases for J; bases not matched to a gene: 18. Germline V gene lookup returns CDR1 DFQATT and CDR2 SNEGSKA (reference sequence). The CDR3 length is 18 residues.

This clone was observed at least ten times. The DNA ends 3 residues before the CDR3 does, and the rest of the CDR3 is filled in from the germline J gene. The chain links TRBV7-8 to TRBJ1-2, with TRBD1 matching over 7 bases. The germline gives CDR1 SGHVS, CDR2 FQNEAQ. The CDR3 is 17 amino acids. Trimming cost V 3 bases and J 2 bases; bases outside gene matches: 12. The CDR3 DNA, read in part, is TGTGCCAGCAGCTTCACGGCAGGGGGACTAGTCAACTATGGC. Residues: CASSFTAGGLVNYG. The full CDR3 protein is CASSFTAGGLVNYGYTF.

This clone was seen more than once but under ten times. The read comes to an end 3 residues before the CDR3 does, leaving the germline J gene to fill in the end. The chain carries TRBV19 and TRBJ1-1, with TRBD1 as a possible D gene (5 bases). The CDR3 runs 16 residues. Germline V gene sequence: CDR1 LNHDA, CDR2 SQIVND (reference sequence). With 3 bases removed from V and 0 bases from J, the gap between germline ends came to 14 bases. The CDR3 loop is CASSIPQGGLNTEAFF. Incomplete CDR3 DNA: TGTGCCAGTAGTATCCCCCAGGGCGGCTTGAACACTGAA. Full variable domain (missing parts from reference TRBV19 and TRBJ1-1): DGGITQSPKYLFRKEGQNVTLSCEQNLNHDAMYWYRQDPGQGLRLIYYSQIVNDFQKGDIAEGYSVSREKKESFPLTVTSAQKNPTAFYLCASSIPQGGLNTEAFFGQGTRLTVV.

This clone appeared many times. The read is 3 residues too short to cover the CDR3 end, so that end is filled in from the germline J gene. V usage is TRBV5-1 and J usage is TRBJ2-3, with 7 bases identical to TRBD1. CDR3 length equals 14 residues. V dropped 1 base and J dropped 5; count of bases not matched to a gene: 4. Germline CDR1 is SGHRS and CDR2 is YFSETQ. The covered CDR3 bases are TGCGCCAGCAGCTTGTTACAGGGGAGAGATACG. Encoded protein: CASSLLQGRDT. The entire CDR3 protein reads CASSLLQGRDTQYF.

This clone was counted many times. The observed sequence ends 3 residues before the CDR3 terminus, with the missing tail filled in from the germline J gene. The J gene is TRBJ2-3, the V gene TRBV5-1; 11 nucleotides agree with TRBD2. Germline CDR1 and CDR2: SGHRS and YFSETQ. Trimming cost V 3 bases and J 6 bases; bases outside gene matches: 3. The CDR3 has 14 amino acids. The sequenced CDR3 bases are TGCGCCAGCAGCTGGGGACTAGCGGAGGATACG. Protein: CASSWGLAEDT. The full CDR3 is CASSWGLAEDTQYF.

There are many counts of this clone. The read comes to an end 3 residues before the CDR3 does, leaving the germline J gene to fill in the end. The chain is built from TRBV20-1 and TRBJ2-2, with 9 bases lining up with TRBD2. Germline V gives CDR1 DFQATT, CDR2 SNEGSKA (reference sequence). This CDR3 has 15 residues. The V segment lost 3 bases and the J segment 3 bases; nucleotides outside the gene matches: 5. The CDR3 sequence: CSARFSGRDTGELFF. The CDR3 DNA, read in part, is TGCAGTGCTAGGTTTAGCGGGAGAGACACCGGGGAG.

This clone was recorded many times. The read ends 3 residues shy of where the CDR3 ends; the end is completed using the germline J gene. This sequence joins TRBV20-1 and TRBJ2-5; possible D gene TRBD1, 6 bases. Per germline, CDR1 DFQATT and CDR2 SNEGSKA (reference sequence). The CDR3 spans 13 residues. Deletions cut 6 bases from V and 4 bases from J, with 15 bases between. Here the CDR3 reads CSALGAHRETQYF. Partial CDR3 DNA: TGCAGTGCCCTGGGGGCGCACAGAGAGACC.

This clone was seen repeatedly, ten times or more. The sequenced fragment ends 3 residues before the CDR3 boundary, so the rest is inferred from the germline J gene. The J gene is TRBJ2-7, the V gene TRBV9; tentatively, D is TRBD1 (5 bases). The germline V gene has CDR1 SGDLS and CDR2 YYNGEE. Trimming took off 0 bases at V and 2 bases at J, with 9 bases between the two ends. This CDR3 is 14 amino acids long. Partial CDR3 DNA: TGTGCCAGCAGCGTAGATCGGACACCCTACGAG. As protein: CASSVDRTPYE. In full, the CDR3 is CASSVDRTPYEQYF.

This clone was recorded at least ten times. The DNA ends 3 residues before the CDR3 does, and the rest of the CDR3 is filled in from the germline J gene. The chain carries TRBV12-3 or TRBV12-4 and TRBJ2-1; the match to TRBD2 covers 8 bases. The V gene end was trimmed by 2 bases and the J gene end by 4 bases; junction bases not matched to a gene: 10. This CDR3 region has 17 residues. The CDR3 reads CASSLPGTSGQYNEQFF. The CDR3 DNA, read in part, is TGTGCCAGCAGTTTACCGGGAACTAGCGGACAATACAATGAG.

This clone was recorded at least ten times. The CDR3 end is not reached by the read, which stops 3 residues before it; the germline J gene fills it in. This chain links TRBV6-2 or TRBV6-3 with TRBJ1-5, with D possibly being TRBD1 (5 bases). V was clipped by 7 bases and J by 7 bases, with 17 bases between them. Germline V gene lookup returns CDR1 MNHEY and CDR2 SVGEGT. CDR3 length equals 14 residues. CDR3 loop: CASNIAGNHQPQHF. CDR3 DNA, as far as it was read: TGTGCCAGCAATATAGCAGGGAATCACCAGCCC.

This clone was observed at least ten times. The CDR3 loop reads CSARDDGGGGTDTQYF. CDR3 bases read: TGCAGTGCTAGAGATGATGGAGGGGGGGGCACAGATACG. The chain uses TRBV20-1 and TRBJ2-3; the D gene is possibly TRBD2 (7 bases). The read ends 3 residues shy of where the CDR3 ends; the end is completed using the germline J gene. There are 16 residues in the CDR3. In germline, CDR1 is DFQATT, CDR2 SNEGSKA (reference sequence). Trimming stripped 0 bases from V and 1 base from J, with 14 bases between.

Many counts were recorded for this clone. The junction does not match germline at one end; this may be a read error. The sequenced fragment ends 3 residues before the CDR3 boundary, so the rest is inferred from the germline J gene. This rearrangement joins TRBV4-2 to TRBJ2-3; a weak D match, TRBD2 (6 bases). The V gene's germline CDR1 is LGHNA and CDR2 YNFKEQ. The CDR3 spans 17 residues. CDR3 bases read: TGCGCCAGCAGCCAAGAGTTCGGGGGTCTAGGCACAGATACG. This translates into CASSQEFGGLGTDT. The whole CDR3 region reads CASSQEFGGLGTDTQYF.

This clone was seen repeatedly, ten times or more. The read is 3 residues too short to cover the CDR3 end, so that end is filled in from the germline J gene. The chain carries TRBV20-1 and TRBJ2-7, with 10 bases fitting TRBD2. CDR1 and CDR2 from the germline V gene are DFQATT and SNEGSKA (reference sequence). The length of the CDR3 is 14 residues. Trimming removed 2 bases from V and 2 bases from J; junction bases left unmatched: 3. Here the CDR3 reads CSARKLAGTYEQYF. Partial CDR3 DNA: TGCAGTGCTAGAAAACTAGCGGGAACCTACGAG.

This clone was counted many times. Sequencing ends 3 residues short of the CDR3 end; the germline J gene provides the rest. This chain joins TRBV20-1 and TRBJ2-1, with 7 nucleotides matching TRBD1. Trimming took 6 bases from V and 5 from J; bases not matched to a gene: 13. The germline gives CDR1 DFQATT, CDR2 SNEGSKA (reference sequence). CDR3 length equals 15 residues. The CDR3 loop is CSAESGQGVDNEQFF. CDR3 bases read: TGCAGTGCCGAGTCGGGTCAGGGGGTTGACAATGAG.

This clone was detected ten times or more. Coverage ceases 3 residues before the CDR3 finishes, and the germline J gene fills in the end. The chain joins TRBV12-3 or TRBV12-4 to TRBJ2-7; TRBD2 matches 9 bases. With V trimmed by 5 bases and J by 5 bases, 10 bases remained unmatched. This CDR3 comprises 15 residues. The CDR3 is CASSPRGSGRHEQYF. Partial CDR3 DNA: TGTGCCAGCAGTCCCCGGGGTAGCGGGAGACACGAG.

This clone was recorded many times. The read terminates 3 residues ahead of where the CDR3 ends, so the germline J gene completes it. The chain uses TRBV5-1 and TRBJ2-2; 7 nucleotides agree with TRBD2. V lost 0 bases to trimming and J lost 0 bases; unmatched junction nucleotides: 2. CDR3 length: 16 residues. Looked up from germline, CDR1 is SGHRS and CDR2 is YFSETQ. This CDR3 is CASSLGLAANTGELFF. The DNA read from the CDR3 is TGCGCCAGCAGCTTGGGTCTAGCGGCGAACACCGGGGAG.

This clone was detected ten times or more. The read terminates 3 residues before the CDR3 end, so the remaining end is supplied by the germline J gene. V and J are TRBV19 and TRBJ2-4; possibly TRBD1 for D (6 bases). Trimming removed 5 bases from V and 0 bases from J, with 17 bases in between. The V gene's germline CDR1 is LNHDA and CDR2 SQIVND (reference sequence). CDR3 length: 17 residues. CDR3 sequence: CASSFPTRDIAKNIQYF. Partial CDR3 DNA: TGTGCCAGTAGTTTCCCAACACGGGACATAGCCAAAAACATT. The full variable domain, rest sourced from reference TRBV19 and TRBJ2-4, is DGGITQSPKYLFRKEGQNVTLSCEQNLNHDAMYWYRQDPGQGLRLIYYSQIVNDFQKGDIAEGYSVSREKKESFPLTVTSAQKNPTAFYLCASSFPTRDIAKNIQYFGAGTRLSVL.

This clone was found many times. The sequence runs out 3 residues before the end of the CDR3; the remainder is reconstructed from the germline J gene. The V gene is TRBV5-1, the J gene TRBJ2-2; 8 nucleotides line up with TRBD2. Germline CDR1 is SGHRS and CDR2 is YFSETQ. J lost 4 bases, V lost 0 bases, and 5 bases had no gene match. The CDR3 contains 16 residues. Incomplete CDR3 DNA: TGCGCCAGCAGCTTGGTTCTCCTAGCGGGCACCGGGGAG. It yields the protein CASSLVLLAGTGE. The complete CDR3 protein is CASSLVLLAGTGELFF.

This clone has ten or more counts. Read coverage stops 3 residues before the CDR3 terminus; the germline J gene supplies the remainder. The V and J genes are TRBV20-1 and TRBJ1-1; TRBD1 is a possible D gene (5 bases). This CDR3 is 11 amino acids long. Per the germline V gene, CDR1 is DFQATT and CDR2 is SNEGSKA (reference sequence). Trimming cost V 5 bases and J 7 bases, with 11 bases left between them. CDR3 DNA (partial): TGCAGTGCTGCTAGGGGTATTGAA. Translation gives CSAARGIE. The full CDR3 protein reads CSAARGIEAFF.

This clone has at least ten counts. The read gets to within 3 residues of the CDR3 end, and the germline J gene fills in the rest. V usage is TRBV19 and J usage is TRBJ2-2; TRBD1 aligns across 10 bases. Germline V lookup: CDR1 LNHDA, CDR2 SQIVND (reference sequence). This CDR3 is 16 amino acids long. V was clipped by 6 bases and J by 0 bases; unmatched bases: 4. The CDR3 bases that were read are TGTGCCAGTAGGAAGGACAGGGGGGCGAACACCGGGGAG. This codes for CASRKDRGANTGE. The full CDR3 sequence reads CASRKDRGANTGELFF.